The T cell receptor (beta chain) described here comes from a study of T-cell reconstitution after alpha-beta-depleted transplantation in children. Unique molecular identifiers were used in preparing the TCRbeta library. TCRdb called the PCR reads again in MiXCR, with one record for every CDR3 protein. The table includes over 550,000 distinct CDR3 sequences, roughly 10% detected once. This clonotype was observed at least ten times. The CDR3 length is 13 residues. V lost 0 bases, J lost 7 bases, and 10 bases lay in between. The germline V gene has CDR1 MNHNY and CDR2 SVGAGI (reference sequence). The sample in question was PBMCs from the stem cell graft donor, obtained from the stem cell graft. This chain connects TRBV6-6 to TRBJ2-7; the D is unclear. This sequence originates from a human donor who donated a stem cell graft to a child with acute myeloid leukemia. The CDR3 here is CASSYSGGVEQYF. In nucleotides, the CDR3 is TGTGCCAGCAGTTACTCGGGTGGGGTGGAGCAGTACTTC.